This TCR beta chain comes out of a study of spatial heterogeneity in lung cancer. Time point of the sample: sample taken at primary tumor resection. Samples were obtained from around 72 donors, all untreated early-stage non-small cell lung cancer patients. Whole RNA, which was extracted from tumor, nontumor lung tissue or frozen PBMC, was sequenced without any cell sorting. MiXCR, applied by TCRdb to the 5' RACE reads, yields one record per CDR3 protein. The table lists tens of thousands of distinct CDR3 sequences, 3% to 3.5% of them singletons. This CDR3 has 13 amino acids. The V end lost 3 bases, the J end lost 10 bases, and 10 bases lay between the germline ends. CDR1 MDHEN and CDR2 SYDVKM come from the germline V gene. At least ten counts were recorded for this clonotype.

The source material was normal lung tissue next to the tumor, sampled at surgery. The source of this sequence is a male donor with early-stage non-small cell lung cancer. This sequence joins TRBV28 and TRBJ1-6; no firm D call. The CDR3 loop reads CASSFHSSSPLHF. The DNA for the CDR3 is TGTGCCAGCAGTTTCCACAGTTCGTCACCCCTCCACTTT. Using reference TRBV28 and TRBJ1-6 for the parts outside the CDR3, the full variable domain is DVKVTQSSRYLVKRTGEKVFLECVQDMDHENMFWYRQDPGLGLRLIYFSYDVKMKEKGDIPEGYSVSREKKERFSLILESASTNQTSMYLCASSFHSSSPLHFGNGTRLTVT.